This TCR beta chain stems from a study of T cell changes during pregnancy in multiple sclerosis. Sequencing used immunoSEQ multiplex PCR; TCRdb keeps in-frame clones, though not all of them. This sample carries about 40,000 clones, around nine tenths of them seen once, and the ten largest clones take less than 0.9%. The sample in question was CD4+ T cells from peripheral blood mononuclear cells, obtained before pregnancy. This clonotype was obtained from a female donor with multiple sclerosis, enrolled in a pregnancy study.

The CDR3 DNA is TGTGCCAGCAGCAACGGCGGGACAGGCAATCAGCCCCAGCATTTT. Protein sequence: CASSNGGTGNQPQHF. This chain uses TRBV28 with TRBJ1-5; 7 nucleotides line up with TRBD1. CDR1 and CDR2 (germline): MDHEN, SYDVKM. The CDR3 is 15 amino acids. Trimming took 6 bases from V and 2 from J; bases not matched to a gene: 7. Full variable domain (missing parts from reference TRBV28 and TRBJ1-5): DVKVTQSSRYLVKRTGEKVFLECVQDMDHENMFWYRQDPGLGLRLIYFSYDVKMKEKGDIPEGYSVSREKKERFSLILESASTNQTSMYLCASSNGGTGNQPQHFGDGTRLSIL.